The 20 T cell receptor beta chains in this list originate from one sample, sequenced in a study of blood T cell repertoires in COVID-19. Measured with immunoSEQ multiplex PCR; TCRdb has only the in-frame clones, and not every one. The table has under 300,000 clones, about 80% seen once. Sequencing input: peripheral blood. These TCRs come from a woman older than 75 with acute or convalescent COVID-19.

The genes are TRBV14 and TRBJ2-5, with D possibly being TRBD2 (6 bases). The CDR3 is made up of 15 amino acids. CDR1 and CDR2 (germline): SGHDN, FVKESK. Trimming pared 2 bases from V and 7 bases from J, leaving 17 bases between. Here the CDR3 reads CASSQTAGFSGTQYF. For the CDR3, the DNA is TGTGCCAGCAGCCAAACGGCGGGGTTTTCCGGGACCCAGTACTTC.

The chain has TRBV9 and TRBJ2-1; D unclear. Germline CDR1 reads SGDLS; CDR2 reads YYNGEE. The ends were cut back, 6 bases at V and 0 bases at J, with 10 bases in the middle. This CDR3 is built from 14 residues. The CDR3 is CASTPTSSYNEQFF. In nucleotides, the CDR3 is TGTGCCAGCACCCCAACGAGCTCCTACAATGAGCAGTTCTTC.

Note on this clone: A much larger clone is a single base away; this may be a read error. This rearrangement joins TRBV15 to TRBJ2-1; 9 bases match TRBD1. Germline values: CDR1 LNHNV, CDR2 YYDKDF (reference sequence). V shed 2 bases, J shed 12 bases, and the junction held 8 bases outside the gene matches. This CDR3 comprises 14 residues. For the CDR3, the DNA is TGTGCCACCAGCAGATCAAACAGGGGGCAGGGGCAGTTCTTC. This encodes CATSRSNRGQGQFF. Combining the CDR3 with reference TRBV15 and TRBJ2-1 gives the whole variable domain DAMVIQNPRYQVTQFGKPVTLSCSQTLNHNVMYWYQQKSSQAPKLLFHYYDKDFNNEADTPDNFQSRRPNTSFCFLDIRSPGLGDTAMYLCATSRSNRGQGQFFGPGTRLTVL.

This rearrangement joins TRBV10-3 to TRBJ2-3; 9 bases are a match to TRBD2. This CDR3 is 18 amino acids long. V shed 4 bases and J 2 bases; nucleotides not matched to a gene: 13. Germline assignment: CDR1 ENHRY and CDR2 SYGVKD. The CDR3 bases are TGTGCCATCAGTGGCGGTGTGGCTAGCGGGATTCCCACAGATACGCAGTATTTT. Its translation: CAISGGVASGIPTDTQYF.

The chain recombines TRBV15 with TRBJ2-3; D possibly corresponds to TRBD2 (5 bases). Germline lookup yields CDR1 LNHNV and CDR2 YYDKDF (reference sequence). The V end was cut by 0 bases, the J end by 4 bases, with 11 bases between. This CDR3 contains 15 residues. This CDR3 reads CATSRDLVSADTQYF. Written as DNA, the CDR3 is TGTGCCACCAGCAGAGATTTGGTTAGCGCAGATACGCAGTATTTT. Full variable domain (missing parts from reference TRBV15 and TRBJ2-3): DAMVIQNPRYQVTQFGKPVTLSCSQTLNHNVMYWYQQKSSQAPKLLFHYYDKDFNNEADTPDNFQSRRPNTSFCFLDIRSPGLGDTAMYLCATSRDLVSADTQYFGPGTRLTVL.

This clone was picked up many times. The chain employs TRBV2 and TRBJ2-2; a possible D gene is TRBD1 (6 bases). The V end was cut by 7 bases, the J end by 5 bases, with 11 bases between. The length of the CDR3 is 13 residues. Germline CDR1 SNHLY, CDR2 FYNNEI. The CDR3 DNA reads TGTGCCAGCACCGACAGGTTAACCGGGGAGCTGTTTTTT. This gives the protein CASTDRLTGELFF.

This clone was seen ten or more times. The rearrangement joins TRBV5-4 to TRBJ1-1, with TRBD1 as a possible D gene (5 bases). Trimming stripped 1 base from V and 0 bases from J, with 13 bases between. CDR3 length equals 16 residues. From germline, CDR1 is SGHNT and CDR2 YYREEE (reference sequence). CDR3 amino acids: CASSLLTGILNTEAFF. The CDR3 DNA reads as TGTGCCAGCAGCTTGTTAACAGGAATCCTGAACACTGAAGCTTTCTTT. Complete variable domain (other parts from reference TRBV5-4 and TRBJ1-1): ETGVTQSPTHLIKTRGQQVTLRCSSQSGHNTVSWYQQALGQGPQFIFQYYREEENGRGNFPPRFSGLQFPNYSSELNVNALELDDSALYLCASSLLTGILNTEAFFGQGTRLTVV.

A few counts support this clone. The V gene is TRBV3-1 (or the pseudogene TRBV3-2), the J gene TRBJ2-1; 7 nucleotides match TRBD2. V lost 4 bases to trimming and J lost 8 bases; unmatched junction nucleotides: 14. The CDR3 consists of 16 residues. Germline values: CDR1 LGHDT, CDR2 YNNKEL (reference sequence). This CDR3 reads CASSPFAGVGDDEQFF. The CDR3 DNA sequence: TGTGCCAGCAGCCCCTTTGCGGGAGTCGGTGACGATGAGCAGTTCTTC.

This rearrangement joins TRBV19 to TRBJ2-1; 8 nucleotides line up with TRBD1. This CDR3 spans 16 amino acids. V was pared by 8 bases and J by 9 bases, with 18 bases of the junction left unmatched. Germline V CDR1 and CDR2: LNHDA, SQIVND (reference sequence). CDR3 DNA: TGTGCCAGTCTAAGCCGGGACAGGTCAGATGTGGGTGAGCAGTTCTTC. It yields the protein CASLSRDRSDVGEQFF.

This clone was observed a handful of times. The chain recombines TRBV24-1 with TRBJ2-2, with D possibly TRBD2 on 6 matching bases. Trimming stripped 9 bases from V and 0 bases from J, with 13 bases between. The CDR3 is 15 residues long. Germline values: CDR1 KGHDR, CDR2 SFDVKD. The CDR3 region has the DNA TGTGCCACCCGGAGGGGACTGCCGAACACCGGGGAGCTGTTTTTT. It encodes CATRRGLPNTGELFF.

The CDR3 loop reads CASKIRGQETQYF. CDR3 nucleotide sequence: TGTGCCAGCAAAATTAGGGGGCAGGAGACCCAGTACTTC. The genes are TRBV6-5 and TRBJ2-5, with TRBD1 identical over 7 bases. CDR1 and CDR2 from the germline V gene are MNHEY and SVGAGI. Trimming cost V 7 bases and J 5 bases; bases outside gene matches: 7. CDR3 size: 13 residues.

The genes are TRBV10-3 and TRBJ2-5; 9 nucleotides agree with TRBD2. J gave up 2 bases and V 3 bases, and 7 bases lay outside the gene matches. Germline CDR1 reads ENHRY; CDR2 reads SYGVKD. The CDR3 is 16 amino acids. In nucleotides, the CDR3 is TGTGCCATCAGTGATTATAGCGGGAGTGGGCAAGAGACCCAGTACTTC. This translates into CAISDYSGSGQETQYF.

The rearrangement joins TRBV5-6 to TRBJ2-7; the match to TRBD1 covers 11 bases. This CDR3 comprises 18 residues. Germline V CDR1 and CDR2: SGHDT, YYEEEE. J was trimmed by 0 bases and V by 4 bases; bases with no gene match: 12. This CDR3 is CASSGGQGDLPNSYEQYF. In nucleotides, the CDR3 is TGTGCCAGCAGCGGGGGACAGGGGGACCTCCCGAACTCCTACGAGCAGTACTTC. Complete variable domain (other parts from reference TRBV5-6 and TRBJ2-7): DAGVTQSPTHLIKTRGQQVTLRCSPKSGHDTVSWYQQALGQGPQFIFQYYEEEERQRGNFPDRFSGHQFPNYSSELNVNALLLGDSALYLCASSGGQGDLPNSYEQYFGPGTRLTVT.

This chain connects TRBV10-3 to TRBJ2-1; weak D call: TRBD1 (5 bases). Germline CDR1 and CDR2: ENHRY and SYGVKD. This CDR3 is built from 12 residues. V lost 2 bases to trimming and J lost 9 bases, with 8 bases between them. The CDR3 DNA sequence: TGTGCCATCAGTGAGACACAGGTTGAGCAGTTCTTC. It yields the protein CAISETQVEQFF.

The chain uses TRBV10-3 and TRBJ1-6; D may be TRBD1 (6 bases). The V gene lost 9 bases and the J gene lost 10 bases, with 13 bases spanning the gap. Germline V gene data show CDR1 as ENHRY and CDR2 as SYGVKD. CDR3 size: 12 residues. Here the CDR3 reads CAIQQGGSPLHF. The DNA of the CDR3 is TGTGCCATACAACAGGGAGGGTCACCCCTCCACTTT.

This chain uses TRBV11-2 with TRBJ2-3; TRBD2 agrees at 7 bases. Germline CDR1 and CDR2: SGHAT and FQNNGV. V shed 2 bases and J 2 bases; nucleotides not matched to a gene: 7. This CDR3 comprises 16 residues. DNA for the CDR3: TGTGCCAGCAGCTTACGTGTGAGCGGGACCACAGATACGCAGTATTTT. This encodes CASSLRVSGTTDTQYF.

This clone appeared a single time. The chain is built from TRBV3-1 (or the pseudogene TRBV3-2) and TRBJ2-5; D is undetermined. The CDR3 extends over 11 amino acids. CDR1 LGHDT and CDR2 YNNKEL come from the germline V gene (reference sequence). Trimming left V 3 bases short and J 5 bases short, with 4 bases between. The CDR3 region has the DNA TGTGCCAGCAGCCACCGGGAGACCCAGTACTTC. Residues: CASSHRETQYF.

The chain has TRBV5-1 and TRBJ2-3; possibly TRBD2 for D (5 bases). The V end lost 0 bases, the J end lost 0 bases, and 8 bases lay between the germline ends. This CDR3 spans 15 amino acids. Germline-derived CDR1 and CDR2 are SGHRS and YFSETQ. The CDR3, as DNA: TGCGCCAGCAGCTTGGCTAGCAGTAGCACAGATACGCAGTATTTT. Its translation: CASSLASSSTDTQYF.

The J gene is TRBJ2-7, the V gene TRBV18, with 11 bases that match TRBD1. The CDR3 is made up of 16 amino acids. After removal of 5 bases from V and 4 bases from J, the junction contained 10 bases not matched to a gene. Germline lookup yields CDR1 KGHSH and CDR2 LQKENI. This CDR3 reads CASSSTPGQGVYEQYF. CDR3 in DNA: TGTGCCAGCTCATCAACTCCGGGACAGGGGGTTTACGAGCAGTACTTC.

V usage is TRBV6-2 or TRBV6-3 and J usage is TRBJ2-1; 9 nucleotides align to TRBD2. CDR3 length: 17 residues. The ends lost 3 bases at V and 9 bases at J; junction bases unmatched: 15. Germline lookup yields CDR1 MNHEY and CDR2 SVGEGT. The CDR3 here is CASSYSRNRREGGEQFF. For the CDR3, the DNA is TGTGCCAGCAGTTATTCTCGCAACCGGCGGGAGGGTGGTGAGCAGTTCTTC.